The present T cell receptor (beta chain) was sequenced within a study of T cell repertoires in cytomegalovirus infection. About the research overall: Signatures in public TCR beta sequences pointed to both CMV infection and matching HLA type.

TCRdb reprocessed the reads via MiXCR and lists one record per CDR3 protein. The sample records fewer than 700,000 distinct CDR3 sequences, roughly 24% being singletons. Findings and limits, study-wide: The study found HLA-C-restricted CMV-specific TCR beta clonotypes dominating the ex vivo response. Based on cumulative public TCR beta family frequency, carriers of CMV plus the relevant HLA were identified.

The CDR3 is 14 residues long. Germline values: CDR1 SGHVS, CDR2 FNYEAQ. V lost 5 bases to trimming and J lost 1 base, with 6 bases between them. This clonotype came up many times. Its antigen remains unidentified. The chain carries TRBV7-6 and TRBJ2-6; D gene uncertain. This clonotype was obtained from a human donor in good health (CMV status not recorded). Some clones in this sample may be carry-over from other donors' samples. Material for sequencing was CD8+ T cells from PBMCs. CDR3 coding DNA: TGTGCCAGCAGCCCGCGATCTGGGGCCAACGTCCTGACTTTC. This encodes CASSPRSGANVLTF.